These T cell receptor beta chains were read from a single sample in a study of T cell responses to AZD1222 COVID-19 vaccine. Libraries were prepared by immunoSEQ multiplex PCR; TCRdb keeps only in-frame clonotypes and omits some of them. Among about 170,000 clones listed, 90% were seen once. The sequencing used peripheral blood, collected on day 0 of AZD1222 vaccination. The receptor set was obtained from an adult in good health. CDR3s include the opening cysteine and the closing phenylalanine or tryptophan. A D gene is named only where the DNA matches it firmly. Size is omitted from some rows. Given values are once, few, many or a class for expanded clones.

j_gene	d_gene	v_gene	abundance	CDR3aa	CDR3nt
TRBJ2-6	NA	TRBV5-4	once	CASSWGAGAGANVLTF	TGTGCCAGCAGCTGGGGGGCAGGGGCAGGGGCCAACGTCCTGACTTTC
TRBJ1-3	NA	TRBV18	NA	CASSSQGSGNTIYF	TGTGCCAGCTCATCCCAGGGATCTGGAAACACCATATATTTT
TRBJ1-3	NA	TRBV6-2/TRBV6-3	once	CASSYEAGDYSGNTIYF	TGTGCCAGCAGTTACGAGGCAGGGGATTACTCTGGAAACACCATATATTTT
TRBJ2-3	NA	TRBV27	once	CASSFWTGTDTQYF	TGTGCCAGCAGTTTCTGGACAGGCACAGATACGCAGTATTTT
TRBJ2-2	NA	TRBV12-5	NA	CASGPGGAVWELFF	TGTGCTAGTGGACCCGGGGGAGCTGTGTGGGAGCTGTTTTTT
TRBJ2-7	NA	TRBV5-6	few	CASSPRTGIYEQYF	TGTGCCAGCAGCCCCAGAACAGGGATCTACGAGCAGTACTTC
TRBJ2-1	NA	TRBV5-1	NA	CASSSWDKGQFF	TGCGCCAGCAGTAGCTGGGACAAGGGACAGTTCTTC
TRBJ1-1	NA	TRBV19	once	CASTREREAFF	TGTGCCAGTACCCGCGAGCGGGAAGCTTTCTTT
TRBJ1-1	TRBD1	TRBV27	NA	CASSPTGVDEAFF	TGTGCCAGCAGTCCGACAGGGGTGGATGAAGCTTTCTTT
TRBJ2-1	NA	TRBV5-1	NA	CASSNTKTGQQFF	TGCGCCAGCAGCAACACAAAAACGGGACAGCAGTTCTTC
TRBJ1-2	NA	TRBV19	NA	CASSQGAGYGYTF	TGTGCCAGTAGTCAAGGCGCGGGGTATGGCTACACCTTC
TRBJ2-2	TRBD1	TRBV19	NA	CASSIQGARTGELFF	TGTGCCAGTAGTATTCAGGGGGCTCGCACCGGGGAGCTGTTTTTT
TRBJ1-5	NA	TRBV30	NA	CAWTQGCQPQHF	TGTGCCTGGACCCAAGGGTGTCAGCCCCAGCATTTT
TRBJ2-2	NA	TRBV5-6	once	CASSLYRSRNTGELFF	TGTGCCAGCAGCTTGTACAGGTCGAGGAACACCGGGGAGCTGTTTTTT
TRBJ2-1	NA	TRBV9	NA	CASSEGSYNEQFF	TGTGCCAGCAGCGAGGGGTCCTACAATGAGCAGTTCTTC
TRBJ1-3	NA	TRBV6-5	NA	CASSTGPDWGNTIYF	TGTGCCAGCAGTACCGGGCCGGATTGGGGAAACACCATATATTTT
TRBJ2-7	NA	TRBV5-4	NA	CASRARFSYEQYF	TGTGCCAGCAGAGCGCGCTTCTCCTACGAGCAGTACTTC
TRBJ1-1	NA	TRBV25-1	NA	CASSDPGPRGNTEAFF	TGTGCCAGCAGTGATCCGGGCCCCCGGGGAAACACTGAAGCTTTCTTT
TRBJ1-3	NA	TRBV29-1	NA	CSVDTGGTGNTIYF	TGCAGCGTTGATACAGGAGGAACTGGAAACACCATATATTTT
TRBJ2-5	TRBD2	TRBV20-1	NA	CSASQTSGPRGETQYF	TGCAGTGCTAGTCAAACTAGCGGTCCCCGGGGGGAGACCCAGTACTTC
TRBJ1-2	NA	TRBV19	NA	CASSPTWTENYGYTF	TGTGCCAGTAGCCCTACGTGGACGGAGAACTATGGCTACACCTTC
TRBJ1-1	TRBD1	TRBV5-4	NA	CASSLGQGALVAFF	TGTGCCAGCAGCTTGGGGCAGGGGGCGCTCGTAGCTTTCTTT
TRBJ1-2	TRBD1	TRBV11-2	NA	CASSRGGANYGYTF	TGTGCCAGCAGCAGAGGGGGCGCGAACTATGGCTACACCTTC
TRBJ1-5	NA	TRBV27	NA	CASSPAFNQPQHF	TGTGCCAGCAGTCCAGCCTTTAATCAGCCCCAGCATTTT
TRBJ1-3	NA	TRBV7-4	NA	CASSHGGKFSSGNTIYF	TGTGCCAGCAGTCATGGAGGTAAGTTCAGCTCTGGAAACACCATATATTTT
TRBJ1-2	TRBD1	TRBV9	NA	CASSPGDREGDEGYTF	TGTGCCAGCAGCCCAGGGGACAGGGAAGGGGACGAGGGCTACACCTTC
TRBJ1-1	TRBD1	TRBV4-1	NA	CASSPEIQGAGAEAFF	TGCGCCAGCAGCCCAGAGATACAGGGGGCTGGGGCTGAAGCTTTCTTT
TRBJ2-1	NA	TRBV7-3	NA	CASSPGQSTYNEQFF	TGTGCCAGCAGCCCAGGACAGAGTACCTACAATGAGCAGTTCTTC
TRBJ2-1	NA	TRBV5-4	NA	CASSSGEVDEQFF	TGTGCCAGCAGCTCCGGGGAGGTCGATGAGCAGTTCTTC
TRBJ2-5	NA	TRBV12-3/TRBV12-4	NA	CASSLEAGETQYF	TGTGCCAGCAGTTTAGAGGCAGGAGAGACCCAGTACTTC
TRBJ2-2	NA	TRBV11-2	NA	CASSLDSSRWTGELFF	TGTGCCAGCAGCTTGGACAGCTCACGGTGGACCGGGGAGCTGTTTTTT
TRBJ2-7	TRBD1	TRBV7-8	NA	CASSSGTEPRYF	TGTGCCAGCAGCTCTGGGACAGAACCCAGGTACTTC
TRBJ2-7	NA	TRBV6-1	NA	CASSDGPYEQYF	TGTGCCAGCAGTGACGGGCCCTACGAGCAGTACTTC
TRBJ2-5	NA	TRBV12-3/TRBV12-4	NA	CASSPTAETQYF	TGTGCCAGCAGTCCTACCGCAGAGACCCAGTACTTC
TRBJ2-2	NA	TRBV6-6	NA	CASSLFGELFF	TGTGCCAGCAGCCTGTTCGGGGAGCTGTTTTTT
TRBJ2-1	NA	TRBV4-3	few	CASSHPSAGYNEQFF	TGCGCCAGCAGCCATCCTTCCGCGGGATACAATGAGCAGTTCTTC